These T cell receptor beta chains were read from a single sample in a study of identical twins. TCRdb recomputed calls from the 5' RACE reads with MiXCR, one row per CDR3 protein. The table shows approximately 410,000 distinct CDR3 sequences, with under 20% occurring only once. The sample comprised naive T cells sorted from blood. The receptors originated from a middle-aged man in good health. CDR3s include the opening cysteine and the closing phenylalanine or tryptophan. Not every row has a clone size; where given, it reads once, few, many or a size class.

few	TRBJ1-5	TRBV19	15	CASSILGGASQPQHF
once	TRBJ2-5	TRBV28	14	CASSPPDSQETQYF
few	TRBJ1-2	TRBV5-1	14	CASSLDRGQGGYTF
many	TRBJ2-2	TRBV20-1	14	CSASVSGGTGELFF
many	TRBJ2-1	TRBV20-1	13	CSVFLGGNGEQFF
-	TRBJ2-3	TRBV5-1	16	CASSLGATGTSDTQYF
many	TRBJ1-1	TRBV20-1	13	CSASSGRAAEAFF
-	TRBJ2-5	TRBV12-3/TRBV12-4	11	CARSGEETQYF
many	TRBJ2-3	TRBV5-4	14	CASSSSGFTDTQYF
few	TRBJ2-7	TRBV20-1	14	CSASTGTSTYEQYF
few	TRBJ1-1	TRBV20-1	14	CSARDGGANTEAFF
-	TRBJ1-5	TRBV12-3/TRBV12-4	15	CASSRNREGNQPQHF
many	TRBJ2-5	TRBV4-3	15	CASSQWGAPGETQYF
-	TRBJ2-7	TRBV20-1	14	CSAIPVEVSYEQYF
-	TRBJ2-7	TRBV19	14	CASSTGLAGYEQYF